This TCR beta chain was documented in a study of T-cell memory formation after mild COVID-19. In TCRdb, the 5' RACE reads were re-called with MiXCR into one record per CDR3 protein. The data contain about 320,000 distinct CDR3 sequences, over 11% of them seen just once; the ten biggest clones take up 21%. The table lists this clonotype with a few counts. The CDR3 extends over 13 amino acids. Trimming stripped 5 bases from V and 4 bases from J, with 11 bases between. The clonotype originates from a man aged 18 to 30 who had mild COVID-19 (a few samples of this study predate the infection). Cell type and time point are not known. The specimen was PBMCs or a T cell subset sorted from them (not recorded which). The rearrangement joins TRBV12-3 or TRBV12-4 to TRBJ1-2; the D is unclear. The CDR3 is CASSRLGGYGYTF. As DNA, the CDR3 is TGTGCCAGCAGTCGACTCGGCGGCTATGGCTACACCTTC.